This TCR beta chain was recovered during a study of blood T cell repertoires in COVID-19. At the level of the study: The cDNA or gDNA used as material had been derived from T cells, B-cell-depleted T cells, or PBMCs.

Recruits, aged about 18 to 95 years, lived in 20 to 30 US areas. J was trimmed by 5 bases and V by 2 bases; bases with no gene match: 2. The germline gives CDR1 SEHNR, CDR2 FQNEAQ (reference sequence). This CDR3 is 13 amino acids long. In the original processing: Reference gene primer amplification yielded estimated nucleated cell counts. The method was immunoSEQ multiplex PCR; TCRdb's version includes in-frame clones alone and lacks a portion of them. V, J and clone size derive from that table, while D and trimming were established from the DNA sequence. Here the sample spans a few hundred thousand clones, over 75% being singletons.

Sequencing was carried out using PBMCs or T cells enriched from blood (not recorded which). The clonotype originates from a young man who had recovered from COVID-19. The rearrangement uses TRBV7-9 and TRBJ2-7; 8 bases match TRBD1. In nucleotides, the CDR3 is TGTGCCAGCAGCTTACAGGGGGCGAACGAGCAGTACTTC. Translating gives CASSLQGANEQYF.